The following is a T cell receptor (beta chain) sequence with its context. This entry belongs to a study of blood T cell repertoires in COVID-19. Trimming removed 7 bases at V and 1 base at J, with 13 bases between. Germline V gene sequence: CDR1 SGHRS, CDR2 YFSETQ. This CDR3 region has 14 residues. TCRdb's table, derived via immunoSEQ multiplex PCR, lists solely in-frame clones and lacks some. Of approximately 90,000 clones listed, 70% to 85% are singletons. The receptor was isolated from a human donor in a cohort sampled during active COVID-19. Source material: peripheral blood. The J gene is TRBJ2-3, the V gene TRBV5-1; D remains unclear. The CDR3 region is CASAPTRGTDTQYF. The CDR3 coding sequence is TGCGCCAGCGCCCCGACCCGGGGCACAGATACGCAGTATTTT.